The 17 T cell receptor beta chains listed next were all sequenced from one sample in a study of CD8 T cells in ankylosing spondylitis. Findings of the study overall: Ankylosing spondylitis blood appeared to be characterized by a TCR beta motif of eight highly homologous variants.

From the 5' RACE reads, TCRdb called clonotypes with MiXCR, one entry per CDR3 protein. Of 200,000 to 250,000 distinct CDR3 sequences listed, 15% to 20% are singletons. These receptors' antigens are unknown. Sequencing was done on a sample of blood, either unsorted or a sorted T cell fraction (not recorded which). The receptors here all came from a male donor with ankylosing spondylitis.

This clonotype was seen a handful of times. The CDR3 coding sequence is TGTGCCATCAGTGAGGTTAGCAATCAGCCCCAGCATTTT. Translation gives CAISEVSNQPQHF. The rearrangement uses TRBV10-3 and TRBJ1-5; D remains ambiguous. The CDR3 covers 13 residues. V was shortened by 2 bases and J by 0 bases, with 2 bases between the two germline ends. CDR1 and CDR2 (germline): ENHRY, SYGVKD.

J is TRBJ2-7 and V is TRBV13, with 8 bases matching TRBD1. This CDR3 has 16 residues. V lost 5 bases, J lost 0 bases, and 9 bases stayed unmatched. The germline gives CDR1 PRHDT, CDR2 FYEKMQ (reference sequence). CDR3 in DNA: TGTGCCAGCAGCCCTCGCCGGGACAGGCCCTCCTACGAGCAGTACTTC. As protein: CASSPRRDRPSYEQYF.

The chain has TRBV7-2 and TRBJ2-1; D perhaps matches TRBD2 (6 bases). The CDR3 spans 14 residues. The V gene's germline CDR1 is SGHTA and CDR2 FQGNSA. V lost 1 base, J lost 9 bases, and 13 bases lay in between. CDR3 in amino acids: CASSLVRGWGEQFF. CDR3 coding DNA: TGTGCCAGCAGCTTAGTACGGGGGTGGGGTGAGCAGTTCTTC. Filled out from reference TRBV7-2 and TRBJ2-1, the complete variable domain reads GAGVSQSPSNKVTEKGKDVELRCDPISGHTALYWYRQSLGQGLEFLIYFQGNSAPDKSGLPSDRFSAERTGGSVSTLTIQRTQQEDSAVYLCASSLVRGWGEQFFGPGTRLTVL.

The rearrangement uses TRBV5-1 and TRBJ1-1; 7 bases agree with TRBD1. Germline lookup yields CDR1 SGHRS and CDR2 YFSETQ. CDR3 size: 14 residues. Trimming at V came to 0 bases and at J to 7 bases, leaving 6 bases not matched to a gene. The CDR3 DNA reads TGCGCCAGCAGCTTGGACAGGGGTTTGGGTGAAGCTTTCTTT. Residues: CASSLDRGLGEAFF.

This clonotype was detected only a few times. The chain recombines TRBV6-5 with TRBJ2-3; D may be TRBD1 (6 bases). The CDR3 loop spans 19 amino acids. Germline-derived CDR1 and CDR2 are MNHEY and SVGAGI. With 1 base removed from V and 3 bases from J, the gap between germline ends came to 23 bases. CDR3 sequence (DNA): TGTGCCAGCAGTTACTTAACCGGGACCCGGGGTCAGGGGACAGATACGCAGTATTTT. This encodes CASSYLTGTRGQGTDTQYF.

This clonotype has more than one count but fewer than ten. V is TRBV7-9 and J is TRBJ1-1, with 7 bases identical to TRBD1. V trimming: 6 bases; J trimming: 3 bases; junction bases outside the gene matches: 10. Germline CDR1 is SEHNR and CDR2 is FQNEAQ (reference sequence). The CDR3 runs 15 residues. The CDR3 region has the DNA TGTGCCAGCAGGCCGGACAGGACGGTGGACACTGAAGCTTTCTTT. Translated, it gives CASRPDRTVDTEAFF.

This clonotype was observed a handful of times. This chain links TRBV7-9 with TRBJ1-1; TRBD1 matches 7 bases. CDR3 size: 15 residues. Trimming removed 5 bases from V and 2 bases from J; junction bases left unmatched: 8. CDR1 SEHNR and CDR2 FQNEAQ come from the germline V gene (reference sequence). CDR3 region: CASSPSDRTNTEAFF. In nucleotides, the CDR3 is TGTGCCAGCAGCCCATCGGACAGGACCAACACTGAAGCTTTCTTT. The variable domain in full, completed from reference TRBV7-9 and TRBJ1-1, reads DTGVSQNPRHKITKRGQNVTFRCDPISEHNRLYWYRQTLGQGPEFLTYFQNEAQLEKSRLLSDRFSAERPKGSFSTLEIQRTEQGDSAMYLCASSPSDRTNTEAFFGQGTRLTVV.

This chain joins TRBV27 and TRBJ2-7; no clear D gene. Germline-derived CDR1 and CDR2 are MNHEY and SMNVEV (reference sequence). The CDR3 sequence is 15 residues long. The V and J ends lost 5 bases and 3 bases respectively, with 17 bases between them. The CDR3 DNA is TGTGCCAGCAGTCCCCTCCCAGGCGACCTCTACGAGCAGTACTTC. This sequence encodes CASSPLPGDLYEQYF.

The chain links TRBV7-3 to TRBJ2-3; 8 bases are shared with TRBD2. The CDR3 contains 16 residues. Trimming removed 5 bases from V and 0 bases from J; junction bases left unmatched: 7. Germline CDR1 is SGHTA and CDR2 is FQGTGA. The CDR3 sequence: CASSMQLAASTDTQYF. The CDR3 bases are TGTGCCAGCAGCATGCAACTAGCGGCTAGCACAGATACGCAGTATTTT. The variable domain in full, with the rest retrieved from reference TRBV7-3 and TRBJ2-3, is GAGVSQTPSNKVTEKGKYVELRCDPISGHTALYWYRQSLGQGPEFLIYFQGTGAADDSGLPNDRFFAVRPEGSVSTLKIQRTERGDSAVYLCASSMQLAASTDTQYFGPGTRLTVL.

The V gene is TRBV4-1, the J gene TRBJ1-1; perhaps TRBD1 as D (5 bases). Germline V CDR1 and CDR2: MGHRA, YSYEKL. This CDR3 comprises 15 residues. V lost 0 bases and J lost 5, with 13 bases in between. The CDR3 reads CASSQDGGGETEAFF. CDR3 bases: TGCGCCAGCAGCCAAGACGGCGGGGGAGAAACTGAAGCTTTCTTT.

There are many counts of this clonotype. J is TRBJ2-2 and V is TRBV4-3; weak D call: TRBD1 (6 bases). Germline assignment: CDR1 LGHNA and CDR2 YSLEER. The CDR3 loop spans 14 amino acids. V lost 6 bases and J 4 bases, leaving 12 bases between the germline ends. CDR3 in amino acids: CASRMAGVTGELFF. In DNA, the CDR3 is TGCGCCAGCAGGATGGCAGGGGTCACCGGGGAGCTGTTTTTT.

The V call is TRBV11-2, the J call TRBJ2-2; D not resolved. V was cut by 5 bases and J by 6 bases, with 7 bases left in between. The CDR3 totals 12 residues. Germline lookup yields CDR1 SGHAT and CDR2 FQNNGV. CDR3 nucleotides: TGTGCCAGCAGCGCCTGGGCCGGGGAGCTGTTTTTT. Encoded protein: CASSAWAGELFF.

This clonotype was recorded a few times. This chain's CDR3 is CASSLMGIFVQYEQYF. CDR3 nucleotides: TGTGCCAGCAGCTTAATGGGGATATTTGTGCAATACGAGCAGTACTTC. This chain links TRBV7-3 with TRBJ2-7, with D uncertain. The CDR3 loop spans 16 amino acids. Trimming removed 1 base from V and 4 bases from J, with 17 bases in between. Germline CDR1 and CDR2: SGHTA and FQGTGA.

The rearrangement uses TRBV3-1 and TRBJ1-2; D is undetermined. This CDR3 comprises 10 residues. V was cut by 7 bases and J by 3 bases, with 3 bases left in between. Per germline, CDR1 LGHDT and CDR2 YNNKEL (reference sequence). The CDR3 is CASMDYGYTF. The CDR3 DNA reads as TGTGCCAGCATGGACTATGGCTACACCTTC. Complete variable domain (other parts from reference TRBV3-1 and TRBJ1-2): DTAVSQTPKYLVTQMGNDKSIKCEQNLGHDTMYWYKQDSKKFLKIMFSYNNKELIINETVPNRFSPKSPDKAHLNLHINSLELGDSAVYFCASMDYGYTFGSGTRLTVV.

The sample holds a few counts of this clonotype. The chain recombines TRBV18 with TRBJ1-1, with 7 bases identical to TRBD1. This CDR3 spans 16 amino acids. Germline-derived CDR1 and CDR2 are KGHSH and LQKENI. The junction had 11 bases not matched to a gene; V was cut back by 5 bases and J by 2 bases. The DNA for the CDR3 is TGTGCCAGCTCAACCACAGGGGACGTCCTAAACACTGAAGCTTTCTTT. This codes for CASSTTGDVLNTEAFF.

This clonotype appeared many times. V gene TRBV28 combines with J gene TRBJ2-2; a possible D gene is TRBD1 (5 bases). Trimming cost V 7 bases and J 4 bases, with 7 bases left between them. Germline CDR1 MDHEN, CDR2 SYDVKM. This CDR3 has 12 amino acids. CDR3 amino acids: CASIRVTGELFF. The DNA for the CDR3 is TGTGCCAGCATCAGGGTCACCGGGGAGCTGTTTTTT. Filled out from reference TRBV28 and TRBJ2-2, the complete variable domain reads DVKVTQSSRYLVKRTGEKVFLECVQDMDHENMFWYRQDPGLGLRLIYFSYDVKMKEKGDIPEGYSVSREKKERFSLILESASTNQTSMYLCASIRVTGELFFGEGSRLTVL.

The chain uses TRBV25-1 and TRBJ2-7; D call uncertain. Germline assignment: CDR1 MGHDK and CDR2 SYGVNS. CDR3 length: 13 amino acids. The ends were cut back, 6 bases at V and 0 bases at J, with 9 bases in the middle. CDR3 nucleotide sequence: TGTGCCAGCAGATCTGGAAACTCCTACGAGCAGTACTTC. Protein: CASRSGNSYEQYF.